One sample yielded the 27 T cell receptor beta chains listed below, sequenced in a study of ipilimumab plus nivolumab after autologous stem cell transplantation. Only in-frame clones appear in the TCRdb table, and some are missing; sequencing was by immunoSEQ multiplex PCR. The table shows some 14,000 clones, with about four fifths occurring only once. This material consisted of PBMCs, taken in a trial of ipilimumab plus nivolumab as post-transplant consolidation. Every receptor here comes from a male donor with primary mediastinal lymphoma.

The chain employs TRBV5-4 and TRBJ2-7, with 12 positions matching TRBD2. Germline trimming cut 3 bases from V and 0 bases from J; bases unmatched to any gene: 1. Germline assignment: CDR1 SGHNT and CDR2 YYREEE (reference sequence). This CDR3 spans 15 amino acids. The CDR3 coding sequence is TGTGCCAGCAGCTGGACTAGCGGGGTCTCCTACGAGCAGTACTTC. Translation gives CASSWTSGVSYEQYF.

The J gene is TRBJ1-1, the V gene TRBV2, with TRBD1 matching 8 bases. The CDR3 consists of 13 residues. Trimming cost V 6 bases and J 7 bases; bases outside gene matches: 7. Germline CDR1 is SNHLY and CDR2 is FYNNEI. Written as DNA, the CDR3 is TGTGCCAGCAGGGAGACAGGGGATAATGAAGCTTTCTTT. As protein: CASRETGDNEAFF.

CDR3 residues: CASSPQTGVGGYTF. The CDR3 coding sequence is TGCGCCAGCAGCCCTCAAACAGGGGTCGGAGGCTACACCTTC. V and J are TRBV5-1 and TRBJ1-2, with TRBD1 matching 7 bases. The germline V gene has CDR1 SGHRS and CDR2 YFSETQ. The CDR3 contains 14 residues. J gave up 8 bases and V 4 bases, and 11 bases lay outside the gene matches. Variable domain in full (rest from reference TRBV5-1 and TRBJ1-2): KAGVTQTPRYLIKTRGQQVTLSCSPISGHRSVSWYQQTPGQGLQFLFEYFSETQRNKGNFPGRFSGRQFSNSRSEMNVSTLELGDSALYLCASSPQTGVGGYTFGSGTRLTVV.

This chain joins TRBV5-6 and TRBJ2-2, with D unresolved. The CDR3 runs 13 residues. V was shortened by 2 bases and J by 4 bases, with 6 bases between the two germline ends. Germline V CDR1 and CDR2: SGHDT, YYEEEE. Written as DNA, the CDR3 is TGTGCCAGCAGCTTCGGGCCCACCGGGGAGCTGTTTTTT. This codes for CASSFGPTGELFF.

As to this clone: A read error may be the cause here, since a much bigger clone is one base away. The chain uses TRBV30 and TRBJ2-7, with 9 bases lining up with TRBD1. This CDR3 is 14 amino acids long. V shed 3 bases and J 9 bases; nucleotides not matched to a gene: 12. Germline CDR1 and CDR2: GTSNPN and SVGIG (reference sequence). For the CDR3, the DNA is TGTGCCTGGAGGGGGGGGACAGGGCGTACGGGGCAGTACTTC. Translated: CAWRGGTGRTGQYF.

Concerning this clone: Other DNA sequences in this specimen translate into the identical CDR3. J is TRBJ2-7 and V is TRBV6-5; TRBD2 might be the D (5 bases). Trimming shortened V by 6 bases and J by 2 bases, and 14 bases separated the two germline ends. This CDR3 has 14 residues. Germline values: CDR1 MNHEY, CDR2 SVGAGI. The CDR3 here is CASSSPGLTYEQYF. CDR3 bases: TGTGCCAGCAGCAGCCCAGGACTCACCTACGAGCAGTACTTC.

This chain connects TRBV9 to TRBJ2-7; 7 bases map to TRBD2. The CDR3 contains 13 residues. The ends lost 3 bases at V and 5 bases at J; junction bases unmatched: 5. CDR1 and CDR2 from the germline V gene are SGDLS and YYNGEE. CDR3 DNA: TGTGCCAGCAGCGGGGTGGCGGGGGACGAGCAGTACTTC. Its translation: CASSGVAGDEQYF. Full variable domain (outside the CDR3, taken from reference TRBV9 and TRBJ2-7): DSGVTQTPKHLITATGQRVTLRCSPRSGDLSVYWYQQSLDQGLQFLIQYYNGEERAKGNILERFSAQQFPDLHSELNLSSLELGDSALYFCASSGVAGDEQYFGPGTRLTVT.

J is TRBJ1-1 and V is TRBV7-9, with TRBD1 identical over 8 bases. Per the germline V gene, CDR1 is SEHNR and CDR2 is FQNEAQ (reference sequence). With V trimmed by 5 bases and J by 11 bases, 7 bases remained unmatched. The CDR3 totals 12 residues. As DNA, the CDR3 is TGTGCCAGCAGCCTTCAGGGGGCGGCTGCTTTCTTT. This encodes CASSLQGAAAFF. Combining the CDR3 with reference TRBV7-9 and TRBJ1-1 gives the whole variable domain DTGVSQNPRHKITKRGQNVTFRCDPISEHNRLYWYRQTLGQGPEFLTYFQNEAQLEKSRLLSDRFSAERPKGSFSTLEIQRTEQGDSAMYLCASSLQGAAAFFGQGTRLTVV.

The rearrangement joins TRBV21-1 to TRBJ2-4; the D call of TRBD2 is as the table states it, not checked on the DNA. TRBV21-1 is annotated as a pseudogene. The CDR3 runs 16 residues. The DNA of the CDR3 is TGTGCCAGCATCGTGTCCGGGAAGTCGGGCAAAAACATTCAGTACTTC. Protein: CASIVSGKSGKNIQYF.

This clone has only a few counts. The chain is built from TRBV4-2 and TRBJ1-2, with TRBD1 as a possible D gene (5 bases). The ends were cut back, 0 bases at V and 7 bases at J, with 15 bases in the middle. The CDR3 covers 15 residues. Germline V gives CDR1 LGHNA, CDR2 YNFKEQ. This CDR3 reads CASSQDPGFAVGYTF. CDR3 DNA: TGTGCCAGCAGCCAAGATCCAGGGTTTGCGGTTGGCTACACCTTC.

In DNA form, the CDR3 reads TGTGCCAGCAGGGGCAAGCCGAACACCGGGGAGCTGTTTTTT. Protein product: CASRGKPNTGELFF. The V call is TRBV2, the J call TRBJ2-2, with D unresolved. CDR3 length: 14 amino acids. Germline values: CDR1 SNHLY, CDR2 FYNNEI. The germline V and J ends were trimmed by 6 bases and 0 bases, with 8 bases remaining between them.

V gene TRBV13 combines with J gene TRBJ2-5; TRBD2 might be the D (6 bases). CDR3 length equals 16 residues. Trimming cost V 0 bases and J 1 base, with 12 bases left between them. Germline values: CDR1 PRHDT, CDR2 FYEKMQ (reference sequence). CDR3 loop: CASSLGLASAQETQYF. The CDR3 DNA reads as TGTGCCAGCAGCTTAGGCTTGGCTAGCGCCCAAGAGACCCAGTACTTC.

This chain's CDR3 is CASSKCGLPATNEKLFF. The CDR3 DNA reads TGTGCCAGCAGCAAATGCGGGTTACCGGCAACTAATGAAAAACTGTTTTTT. The J gene is TRBJ1-4, the V gene TRBV21-1. TRBV21-1 is marked as a pseudogene. This CDR3 has 17 residues.

CDR3 DNA: TGTGCTAGTGCCTTAAATCAGGGGGGCACTGAAGCTTTCTTT. Translating gives CASALNQGGTEAFF. This rearrangement joins TRBV12-5 to TRBJ1-1, with 7 bases identical to TRBD1. Germline values: CDR1 LGHNT, CDR2 FRNRAP. Trimming at V came to 7 bases and at J to 4 bases, leaving 9 bases not matched to a gene. The CDR3 length is 14 residues. Full variable domain (missing parts from reference TRBV12-5 and TRBJ1-1): DARVTQTPRHKVTEMGQEVTMRCQPILGHNTVFWYRQTMMQGLELLAYFRNRAPLDDSGMPKDRFSAEMPDATLATLKIQPSEPRDSAVYFCASALNQGGTEAFFGQGTRLTVV.

The chain joins TRBV9 to TRBJ1-4; weak D call: TRBD1 (5 bases). Trimming pared 4 bases from V and 8 bases from J, leaving 15 bases between. Germline loops: CDR1 SGDLS, CDR2 YYNGEE. CDR3 length: 14 residues. CDR3 residues: CASSLGTANEKLFF. CDR3 DNA: TGTGCCAGCAGCCTCGGGACGGCAAACGAAAAACTGTTTTTT.

V and J are TRBV5-5 and TRBJ2-7; perhaps TRBD1 as D (5 bases). Trimming shortened V by 1 base and J by 1 base, and 9 bases separated the two germline ends. Germline CDR1 and CDR2: SGHKS and YYEKEE (reference sequence). There are 14 residues in the CDR3. CDR3 sequence reads: CASSLTQGSYEQYF. As DNA, the CDR3 is TGTGCCAGCAGCTTGACTCAGGGATCCTACGAGCAGTACTTC.

This chain uses TRBV2 with TRBJ1-4, with D perhaps TRBD1 (5 bases). The CDR3 is made up of 14 amino acids. V was shortened by 3 bases and J by 8 bases, with 13 bases between the two germline ends. Germline V gene data show CDR1 as SNHLY and CDR2 as FYNNEI. The CDR3 nucleotides read TGTGCCAGCAGTGAGCCATTGGGGCGCGAAAAACTGTTTTTT. Translation gives CASSEPLGREKLFF.

The CDR3 sequence is CASSWGTGDPEAFF. CDR3 sequence (DNA): TGTGCCAGCAGCTGGGGGACAGGGGATCCTGAAGCTTTCTTT. The gene calls are TRBV5-5 and TRBJ1-1; 10 nucleotides align to TRBD1. The CDR3 consists of 14 residues. The V gene end was trimmed by 3 bases and the J gene end by 6 bases; junction bases not matched to a gene: 5. Germline CDR1 SGHKS, CDR2 YYEKEE (reference sequence).

This chain links TRBV6-1 with TRBJ2-7; possibly TRBD2 for D (6 bases). The V end lost 1 base, the J end lost 2 bases, and 15 bases lay between the germline ends. Germline V lookup: CDR1 MNHNS, CDR2 SASEGT. This CDR3 region has 16 residues. The CDR3 bases are TGTGCCAGCAGTGAAGGGCTTAGCGGACCGACCTACGAGCAGTACTTC. Amino acids: CASSEGLSGPTYEQYF.

This chain uses TRBV5-6 with TRBJ2-4, with D possibly being TRBD1 (5 bases). Trimming left V 4 bases short and J 6 bases short, with 8 bases between. Germline CDR1 SGHDT, CDR2 YYEEEE. CDR3 length: 12 amino acids. The CDR3 protein is CASSLDRNIQYF. As DNA, the CDR3 is TGTGCCAGCAGCCTCGACAGAAACATTCAGTACTTC.

This chain connects TRBV9 to TRBJ2-7, with 11 bases aligning to TRBD2. Germline CDR1 reads SGDLS; CDR2 reads YYNGEE. This CDR3 region has 16 residues. V was pared by 4 bases and J by 3 bases, with 9 bases of the junction left unmatched. CDR3 bases: TGTGCCAGCAGCCCCAGAGGTAGCGGGGGGGGCTACGAGCAGTACTTC. It yields the protein CASSPRGSGGGYEQYF.

The V call is TRBV14, the J call TRBJ2-1; TRBD1 might be the D (6 bases). CDR1 is SGHDN and CDR2 is FVKESK in the germline V gene. With 0 bases removed from V and 8 bases from J, the gap between germline ends came to 11 bases. The length of the CDR3 is 14 residues. The CDR3 sequence is CASSQDVGGHEQFF. The CDR3 DNA sequence: TGTGCCAGCAGCCAAGATGTTGGGGGCCATGAGCAGTTCTTC. Full variable domain (missing parts from reference TRBV14 and TRBJ2-1): EAGVTQFPSHSVIEKGQTVTLRCDPISGHDNLYWYRRVMGKEIKFLLHFVKESKQDESGMPNNRFLAERTGGTYSTLKVQPAELEDSGVYFCASSQDVGGHEQFFGPGTRLTVL.

The rearrangement uses TRBV5-1 and TRBJ2-5; D not resolved. The ends were cut back, 1 base at V and 4 bases at J, with 14 bases in the middle. This CDR3 has 15 residues. The germline V gene encodes CDR1 SGHRS and CDR2 YFSETQ. CDR3 sequence: CASSLTPQTGETQYF. CDR3 sequence (DNA): TGCGCCAGCAGCTTGACGCCACAAACGGGAGAGACCCAGTACTTC.

This chain joins TRBV7-3 and TRBJ2-3; TRBD2 matches at 7 bases. Per germline, CDR1 SGHTA and CDR2 FQGTGA. Trimming took 6 bases from V and 4 from J; bases not matched to a gene: 10. The CDR3 is 15 residues long. The CDR3 reads CASSQAGLRSDTQYF. The CDR3 DNA reads as TGTGCCAGCAGTCAAGCGGGATTACGCTCAGATACGCAGTATTTT.

This chain uses TRBV6-1 with TRBJ1-2, with a weak D call TRBD1 (6 bases). The CDR3 totals 12 residues. Germline V lookup: CDR1 MNHNS, CDR2 SASEGT. Trimming pared 7 bases from V and 4 bases from J, leaving 10 bases between. In nucleotides, the CDR3 is TGTGCCAGCATGACAGGTCTCTATGGCTACACCTTC. Protein product: CASMTGLYGYTF.

Only one count was recorded for this clone. The rearrangement links TRBV27 to TRBJ2-7; no reliable D call. CDR1 is MNHEY, CDR2 SMNVEV, per germline (reference sequence). The CDR3 consists of 14 residues. Trimming cost V 0 bases and J 5 bases, with 11 bases left between them. CDR3 loop: CASSLSIRLDEQYF. In DNA form, the CDR3 reads TGTGCCAGCAGTTTATCGATCCGGTTGGACGAGCAGTACTTC.

The rearrangement links TRBV27 to TRBJ1-5; weak D call: TRBD1 (5 bases). This CDR3 spans 13 amino acids. Germline loops: CDR1 MNHEY, CDR2 SMNVEV (reference sequence). V shed 3 bases and J shed 9 bases, with 12 bases lying between them. CDR3 in amino acids: CASSFEGFGPQHF. For the CDR3, the DNA is TGTGCCAGCAGTTTCGAGGGGTTCGGGCCCCAGCATTTT.